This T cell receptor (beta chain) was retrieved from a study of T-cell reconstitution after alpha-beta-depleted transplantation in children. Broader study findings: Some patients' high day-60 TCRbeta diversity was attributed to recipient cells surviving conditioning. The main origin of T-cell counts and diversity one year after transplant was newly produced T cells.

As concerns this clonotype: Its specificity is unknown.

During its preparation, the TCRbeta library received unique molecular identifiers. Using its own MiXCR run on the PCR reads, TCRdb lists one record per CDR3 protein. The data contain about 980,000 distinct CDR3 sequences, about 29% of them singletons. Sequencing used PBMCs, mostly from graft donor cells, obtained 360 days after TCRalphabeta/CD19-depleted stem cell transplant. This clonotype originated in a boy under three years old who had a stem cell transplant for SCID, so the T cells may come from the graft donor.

The CDR3 spells CASSQWGAETQYF. The DNA of the CDR3 is TGCGCCAGCAGCCAATGGGGGGCAGAGACCCAGTACTTC. The chain combines TRBV4-1 with TRBJ2-5; D may be TRBD1 or TRBD2 (6 bases each). Germline V gives CDR1 MGHRA, CDR2 YSYEKL. This CDR3 is 13 amino acids long. V dropped 2 bases and J dropped 4 bases, with 8 bases sitting between them.